This entry concerns a single T cell receptor (beta chain). This clone was counted once. Its binding antigen is unknown. No base qualities exist here, and no much larger clone lies one base off it. This sample was taken from a study of cytomegalovirus exposure and HLA in healthy donors (dated by TCRdb to 2016 to 2017). About the full investigation: According to an earlier analysis of several hundred of the donors, about 190 million T cells yielded some 120 million unique TCR beta sequences and less than 300 Gb of sequence data. The study combined high-throughput TCR immunosequencing, statistical association of individual TCRs with disease status, and machine learning to predict cytomegalovirus infection status. The study profiled the T cell repertoires of fewer than 850 subjects by immunosequencing and related them to cytomegalovirus serostatus. Of the roughly 400 genotyped donors, 75% to 85% were placed in the genetic ancestry cluster associated with self-reported Caucasian donors. Typing coverage differed by locus: A, B, C, DRB1 and DQB1 were typed in about 629-640 donors, DQA1 in about 560, DPA1 in some 570, and DPB1 in 450 to 480. In addition to the first cohort of roughly 670 subjects, a separate validation cohort of around 110 different subjects was used. HLA typing included class I and class II loci at four-digit resolution. A later genetic analysis took genome-wide SNP genotypes for about 65% of the 666 donors and used that subset as a discovery cohort. The study aimed to test whether cataloging public T cell receptors could reveal signatures of past pathogen exposure. Across roughly 420 genotyped donors of the cohort, an average of approximately 240,000 unique TCR beta nucleotide sequences per donor were sequenced, and roughly 20% of those sequences were non-productive. All discovery cohort repertoires had been generated on a single sequencing platform. An early release covering some 640 HLA-typed donors comprised 250 to 350 gigabases of sequencing data and tens of millions of unique TCR sequences. Because of strong linkage in the cohort, four or five DR-DQ haplotypes were treated as single units for association and clustering. A later analysis re-examined previously published TCR beta repertoires from more than 600 donors and added high-resolution HLA genotyping to investigate patterns of TCR occurrence. An earlier analysis of 587 of the donors used high-throughput TCR beta sequencing to judge whether each TCR beta V gene segment behaved as functional or pseudogenic. Rather than using new phenotypic data, the later analysis identified candidate immune exposures from TCR beta sequences and from how often those sequences occurred across donors. Donor age, sex, ethnicity and CMV serostatus were compiled alongside the repertoire data. Overall results and qualifications from the work: Because counts were too low, around 17 rarely observed V segments, including chromosome 9 orphons, were left out of the earlier analysis of about 620 of the donors. The 87-base-pair reads could not distinguish some IMGT-functional V segments, including TRBV6-2 and TRBV6-3, so those segments were excluded. When HLA alleles, especially DR and DQ, strongly co-occurred, TCR associations were difficult to assign to individual alleles. The authors suggested that the approach could potentially be generalized to other disease states and immunological phenotypes. In a later analysis, TCR association rates were found to vary across HLA loci, with the most associated TCRs seen for DRB1 alleles and the fewest for HLA-C alleles. In a later analysis, HLA-associated TCR beta chains were found to be more clonally expanded and to have lower generation probabilities than equally common non-associated chains. In a later analysis, some 18,000 TCR beta sequences were associated with specific HLA alleles at a false discovery rate of 0.05. Several of the top co-occurrence clusters appeared to be linked to parvovirus B19, influenza, CMV and Epstein-Barr virus, according to a later analysis. A cluster of highly shared sequence variants was judged likely to represent a technical artifact of the sequencing pipeline. According to a later genetic analysis, donors in an Asian-associated ancestry cluster had fewer N-insertions in productive TCRs than the approximately 650-donor mean. In a later genetic analysis, a missense DCLRE1C variant was associated with V-gene and J-gene trimming of TCR beta chains, and the association was replicated in an independent cohort. HLA typing was unavailable for some donors at each locus, so association tests used only the typed subset. A further reported finding was that TCR beta sequences accurately predicted the HLA-A and HLA-B alleles for most subjects in the first cohort. A few of the identified cytomegalovirus-associated TCR beta chains were confirmed in vitro to be specific for cytomegalovirus antigens. The classifier was reported to diagnose cytomegalovirus status with high specificity and sensitivity in both the original and validation cohorts. Only TCR beta chains were sequenced in this cohort, and the absence of alpha or paired-chain data limited detectable features. In an earlier analysis of a few hundred of the donors, most TCR beta V segments were observed in productive rearrangements about 90% or about 30% of the time, broadly matching IMGT annotations. The presence/absence analyses assumed that sequencing depth was roughly uniform across donors, and that assumption may not be true. The only immune exposure information available for the cohort was CMV serostatus. Most TCR sequences were observed very rarely across donors, whereas some public TCRs were present in many individuals. The study listed 170 or so TCR beta chains as associated with cytomegalovirus. Most CMV-associated TCR beta chains appeared to be HLA-restricted in a later analysis, and the HLA associations seemed to be driven largely by CMV exposure. Linkage disequilibrium might explain the correlated functional status among segregating V segments, but an unknown experimental factor could not be excluded.

In total, fewer than 750 healthy bone marrow donors made up the cohort. At the time of sampling, all cohort members were nominally healthy, though unrecorded immune exposures were likely present. The donor tested CMV seropositive and was one of the 289 seropositive cohort members. A peripheral blood sample was provided by each donor, and peripheral blood mononuclear cells were used for TCR beta sequencing. The Qiagen DNeasy Blood Extraction Kit was used to extract genomic DNA from the blood cell samples. CDR1 and CDR2, per the germline V gene, are SGHVS and FQNEAQ. The V and J ends are trimmed by 8 bases and 3 bases, leaving 13 bases between them. The CDR3 contains 14 residues, cysteine and phenylalanine counted. Only the CDR3 DNA stays, 42 bases, in frame from base 1. Preparation of the library involved the immunoSEQ multiplex PCR assay. A mixture of 60 forward primers for TCR Vbeta segments and 13 reverse primers for TCR Jbeta segments was used in the multiplex PCR. The CDR3 region of rearranged TCR beta genes was amplified from genomic DNA by a multiplex PCR assay. On the Illumina HiSeq System, the amplified TCR beta libraries were sequenced as 87-base-pair reads. The source study handled its data this way. Across the roughly 600 repertoires, a later analysis counted tens of millions of unique TCR beta chains, roughly 11 million of which were shared by at least two donors. To remove PCR and sequencing errors, raw reads were error-corrected and collapsed into unique sequences using a nearest-neighbor algorithm that merged closely related sequences. Alignment of CDR3 sequences to IMGT reference sequences was used to assign V, D and J gene segments. For a sequence to be retained, at least a six-nucleotide match to both a V gene segment and a J gene segment was required. Rearrangements were classified as productive when the CDR3 lacked stop codons and remained in frame with V and J, and all other rearrangements were classified as non-productive. CDR3 was defined by IMGT convention, running from the second conserved V-encoded cysteine to the conserved J-encoded phenylalanine. The earlier analysis of 587 of the donors excluded sequences that lacked an unambiguous match to a single V gene segment. In an earlier analysis of approximately 560 of the donors, a V segment was called functional when productive rearrangements were above 56.7%, and segregating when the standard deviation between donors exceeded 5%. A statistical classification framework was built for diagnosing cytomegalovirus status from the catalog of TCR beta chain sequences. In a later analysis, TCR nucleotide sequences were compared against IMGT/GENE-DB human TR gene sequences so that V and J genes could be assigned. In a later analysis, CDR3 sequences and most-parsimonious VDJ recombination scenarios were assigned using the TCRdist pipeline. In a later analysis, each TCR beta chain was defined by its CDR3 amino acid sequence together with its V-gene family, and reads lacking a unique V-gene family were excluded. To address suspected cross-contamination and a sequencing artifact, a later analysis removed 592 highly shared, low-generation-probability nucleotide sequences. A later analysis calculated a clonal expansion index for each public chain from normalized within-repertoire ranks of inferred template counts. A later analysis computed generation probabilities with a VDJ recombination model fitted to out-of-frame rearrangements, and checked the results against IGoR. Hypergeometric tests were used in a later analysis to score TCR-TCR, TCR-HLA and TCR-CMV co-occurrence, with a repertoire-size bias correction applied to the TCR pairs. False discovery rates were estimated in a later analysis by permuting HLA or CMV assignments 20 times. In a later analysis, co-occurring TCRs were grouped with DBSCAN, and TCRdist sequence similarity was added when clustering was performed within HLA-allele-positive subsets. Repertoires with fewer than 30,000 or more than 120,000 public chains, plus five repertoires with anomalous nucleotide sharing, were excluded from co-occurrence clustering. TCRdb retrieved this table from immuneACCESS and kept in-frame rearrangements only. Not all clones are present; in checked studies, unresolved V genes account for under half, and no reason is known for the remainder. Clone size and V and J calls were adopted from that table, with D and trimming inferred from the DNA. The sample includes about 96,000 clones, with 65% to 85% observed a single time. Roughly 3% of the sample comes from the top ten.

The chain uses TRBV7-8 and TRBJ2-2; 6 matching bases give a weak D call of TRBD1. Sequenced: PBMCs. The sequence was obtained from a female donor in good health and CMV-seropositive. The CDR3 region has the sequence CASDEGHYTGELFF. The nucleotide sequence is TGTGCCAGCGACGAGGGACACTACACCGGGGAGCTGTTTTTT. The CDR3 plus the reference TRBV7-8 and TRBJ2-2 genes for the other parts give the full variable domain: GAGVSQSPRYKVAKRGQDVALRCDPISGHVSLFWYQQALGQGPEFLTYFQNEAQLDKSGLPSDRFFAERPEGSVSTLKIQRTQQEDSAVYLCASDEGHYTGELFFGEGSRLTVL.